The present T cell receptor (beta chain) was sequenced within a study of T cells expressing NK-cell markers (dated by TCRdb to the early 2020s). For the wider study: Three sorted T-cell subsets (CD3+CD56+NKG2C+, CD3+CD56+NKG2C- and CD3+CD56-NKG2C+) from seven to nine donors had their TCR beta-chain repertoires profiled. Of the eight sequenced donors, seven were found to be HCMV-seropositive and one was found to be HCMV-seronegative. The eight sequenced donors were randomly selected healthy volunteers, three men and five women. The libraries were sequenced on Illumina HiSeq 2000/2500, MiSeq or NextSeq, producing 2 x 150 bp reads.

What the authors observed across the whole study: For 6 or 7 donors, the dominant CD3+CD56+NKG2C+ clonotypes were among the top 10 CD8+ clonotypes and accounted for about 1.0-7.0% of CD8+ T cells. It remained unclear whether the expanded NKG2C-expressing T cell clones were specific for HCMV antigens. Those dominant clonotypes were again the most abundant among CD3+CD56-NKG2C+ cells in a few donors, at about 28.3-65%.

Measured from the cysteine to the phenylalanine, the CDR3 is 14 residues long. No DNA is recorded. Instrument on record: Illumina HiSeq 2000. 5'RACE template switching, by which a universal primer site and unique molecular identifiers were added, was used to make TCR beta cDNA libraries. Synthesis of cDNA was primed from the TCR beta constant segment and was followed by two consecutive PCR amplification steps. Turning to the authors' computational methods: MIGEC was used to demultiplex reads and group the reads by UMI, and MiTCR was used to assemble and quantify clonotypes. To remove erroneous sequences, TCR cDNA sequences were retained only when supported by two or more reads. The tcR package was used for downstream repertoire analysis, and clonotypes were matched across fractions by CDR3 nucleotide sequence plus V segment. Antigen specificity was annotated against VDJdb with VDJmatch, allowing one amino acid substitution in CDR3. The reads, reprocessed by TCRdb, yield one row per CDR3 protein sequence and no DNA. None of the V and J calls come from the authors' own analysis; TCRdb made them. This sample's clone table shows fewer than 400,000 distinct CDR3 sequences. The ten largest clones add up to roughly 10% of the sample.

HCMV serostatus was determined by detecting HCMV-specific IgG in serum with a commercial ELISA kit. Ficoll density gradient centrifugation was used to isolate peripheral blood mononuclear cells from blood. A note on this clonotype: This clone's antigen is unknown.

The sequence derives from a woman between 50 and 59 years old in good health. Donor details come from another sample of the same person, matched by shared clones. Sequencing was carried out using blood T cells: a sorted CD56 or NKG2C T cell subset, CD4+ or CD8+ T cells, or bulk PBMC T cells (not recorded which). The rearrangement joined TRBV12-3 or TRBV12-4 to TRBJ1-5; TCRdb picks TRBD1, but there is no DNA to check that call. The CDR3 region has the sequence CASSSWAGNQPQHF.